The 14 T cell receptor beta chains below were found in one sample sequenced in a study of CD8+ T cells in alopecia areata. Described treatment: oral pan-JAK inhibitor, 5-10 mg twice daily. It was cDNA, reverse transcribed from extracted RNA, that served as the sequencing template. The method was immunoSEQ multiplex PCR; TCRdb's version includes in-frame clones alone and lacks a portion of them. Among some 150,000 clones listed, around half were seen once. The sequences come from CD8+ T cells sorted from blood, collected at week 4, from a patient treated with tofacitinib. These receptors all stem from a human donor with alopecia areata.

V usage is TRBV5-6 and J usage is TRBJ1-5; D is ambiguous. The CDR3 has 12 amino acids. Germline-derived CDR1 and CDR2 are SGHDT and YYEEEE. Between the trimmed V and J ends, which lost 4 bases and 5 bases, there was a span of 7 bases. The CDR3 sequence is CASSIGDQPQHF. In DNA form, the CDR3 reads TGTGCCAGCAGCATCGGGGATCAGCCCCAGCATTTT.

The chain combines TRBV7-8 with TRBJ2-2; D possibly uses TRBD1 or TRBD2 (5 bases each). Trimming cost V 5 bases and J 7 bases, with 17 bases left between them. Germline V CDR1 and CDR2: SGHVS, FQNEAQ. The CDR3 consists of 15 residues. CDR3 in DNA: TGTGCCAGCAGCACCGGGACGTCCTCGATCGGGGAGCTGTTTTTT. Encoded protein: CASSTGTSSIGELFF. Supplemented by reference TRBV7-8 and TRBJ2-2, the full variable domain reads GAGVSQSPRYKVAKRGQDVALRCDPISGHVSLFWYQQALGQGPEFLTYFQNEAQLDKSGLPSDRFFAERPEGSVSTLKIQRTQQEDSAVYLCASSTGTSSIGELFFGEGSRLTVL.

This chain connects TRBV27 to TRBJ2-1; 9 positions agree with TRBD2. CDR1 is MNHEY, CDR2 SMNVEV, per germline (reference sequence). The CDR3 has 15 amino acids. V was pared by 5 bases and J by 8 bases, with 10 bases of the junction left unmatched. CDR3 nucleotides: TGTGCCAGCAGTCCCCTAGCGGGGATCACGGATGAGCAGTTCTTC. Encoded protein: CASSPLAGITDEQFF.

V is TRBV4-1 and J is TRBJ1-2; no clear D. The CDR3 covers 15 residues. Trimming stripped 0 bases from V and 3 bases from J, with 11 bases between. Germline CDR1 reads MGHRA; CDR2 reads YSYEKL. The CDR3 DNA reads TGCGCCAGCAGCCAAGAGGGAGGGATAGACTATGGCTACACCTTC. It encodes CASSQEGGIDYGYTF.

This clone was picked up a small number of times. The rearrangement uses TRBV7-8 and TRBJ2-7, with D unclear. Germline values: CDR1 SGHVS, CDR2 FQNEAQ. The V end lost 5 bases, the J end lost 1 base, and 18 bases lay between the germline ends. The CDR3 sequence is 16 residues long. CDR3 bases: TGTGCCAGCAGCCCAGGACCGTTACACTTTTCCTACGAGCAGTACTTC. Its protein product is CASSPGPLHFSYEQYF.

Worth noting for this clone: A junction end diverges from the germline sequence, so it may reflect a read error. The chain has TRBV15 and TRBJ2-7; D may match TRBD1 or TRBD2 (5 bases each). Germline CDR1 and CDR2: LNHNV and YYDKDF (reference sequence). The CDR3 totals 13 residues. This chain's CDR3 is CATSTTRGYEQHF. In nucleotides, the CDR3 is TGTGCCACCAGCACCACCCGGGGCTACGAGCAGCACTTC.

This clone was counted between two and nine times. The CDR3 spells CASSPNRDGYTF. DNA of the CDR3: TGCGCCAGCAGCCCTAACAGGGATGGCTACACCTTC. V usage is TRBV5-1 and J usage is TRBJ1-2; D perhaps matches TRBD1 (6 bases). CDR3 size: 12 residues. Germline V CDR1 and CDR2: SGHRS, YFSETQ. V lost 4 bases, J lost 6 bases, and 10 bases lay in between.

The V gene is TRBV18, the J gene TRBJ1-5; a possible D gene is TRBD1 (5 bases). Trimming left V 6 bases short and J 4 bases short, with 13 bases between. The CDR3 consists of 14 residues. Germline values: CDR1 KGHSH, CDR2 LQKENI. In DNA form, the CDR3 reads TGTGCCAGCTCTACAGGTAAAGTAAATCAGCCCCAGCATTTT. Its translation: CASSTGKVNQPQHF.

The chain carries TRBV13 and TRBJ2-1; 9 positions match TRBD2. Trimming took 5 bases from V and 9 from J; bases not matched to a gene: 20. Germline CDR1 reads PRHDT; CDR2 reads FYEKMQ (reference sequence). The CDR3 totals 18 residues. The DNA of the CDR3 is TGTGCCAGCAGCCTCGGGGTAGCGGGGGCCCCGAGCCTCCTTGAGCAGTTCTTC. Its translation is CASSLGVAGAPSLLEQFF.

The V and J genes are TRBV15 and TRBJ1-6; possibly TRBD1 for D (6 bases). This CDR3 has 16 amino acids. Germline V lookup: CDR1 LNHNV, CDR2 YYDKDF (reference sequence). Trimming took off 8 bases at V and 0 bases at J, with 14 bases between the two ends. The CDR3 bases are TGTGCCACCGAGGGCAGGGGTAGCTCCTATAATTCACCCCTCCACTTT. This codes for CATEGRGSSYNSPLHF.

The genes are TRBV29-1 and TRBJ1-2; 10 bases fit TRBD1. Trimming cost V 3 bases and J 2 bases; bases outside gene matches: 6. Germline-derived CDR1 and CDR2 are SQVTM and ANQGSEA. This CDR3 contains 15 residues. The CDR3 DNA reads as TGCAGCGTTGAGACAGGGGGCGCTAAAAACTATGGCTACACCTTC. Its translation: CSVETGGAKNYGYTF. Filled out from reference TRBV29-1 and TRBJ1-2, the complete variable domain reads SAVISQKPSRDICQRGTSLTIQCQVDSQVTMMFWYRQQPGQSLTLIATANQGSEATYESGFVIDKFPISRPNLTFSTLTVSNMSPEDSSIYLCSVETGGAKNYGYTFGSGTRLTVV.

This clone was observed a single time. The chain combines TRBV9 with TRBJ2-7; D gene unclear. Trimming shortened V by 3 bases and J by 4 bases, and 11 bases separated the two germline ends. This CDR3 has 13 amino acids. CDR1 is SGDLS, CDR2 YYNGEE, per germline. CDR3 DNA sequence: TGTGCCAGCAGCGCGGGCAGCTATTACGAGCAGTACTTC. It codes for CASSAGSYYEQYF.

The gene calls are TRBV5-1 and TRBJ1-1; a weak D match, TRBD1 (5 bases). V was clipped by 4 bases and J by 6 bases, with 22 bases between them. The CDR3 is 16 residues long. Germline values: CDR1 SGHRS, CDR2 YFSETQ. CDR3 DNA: TGCGCCAGCAGCCTCCGGGGGAGGGCGATCCGGGCTGAAGCTTTCTTT. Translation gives CASSLRGRAIRAEAFF.

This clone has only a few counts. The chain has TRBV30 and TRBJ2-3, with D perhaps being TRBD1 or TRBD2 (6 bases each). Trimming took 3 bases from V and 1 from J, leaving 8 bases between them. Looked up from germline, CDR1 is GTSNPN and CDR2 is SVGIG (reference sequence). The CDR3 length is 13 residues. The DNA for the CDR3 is TGTGCCTGGAGGGGGGGCGGCACAGATACGCAGTATTTT. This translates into CAWRGGGTDTQYF.